The 11 T cell receptor beta chains listed next were all sequenced from one sample in a study of metastatic and nonmetastatic thyroid tumors. Each patient went into thyroid surgery without having received any treatment. TCRdb re-called the PCR reads through MiXCR. Of approximately 37,000 clones listed, 15% are singletons. Sequencing used blood. Receptors originate from a male donor with papillary thyroid cancer or a benign thyroid nodule (not recorded which). Some clones in this sample may be carry-over from other donors' samples.

This clone was picked up many times. V gene TRBV19 combines with J gene TRBJ2-1, with 12 positions matching TRBD2. Germline CDR1 and CDR2: LNHDA and SQIVND (reference sequence). V trimming: 5 bases; J trimming: 6 bases; junction bases outside the gene matches: 17. The length of the CDR3 is 19 residues. This CDR3 reads CASSPRTVRLAGEGNEQFF. In DNA, the CDR3 is TGTGCCAGTAGTCCTCGGACCGTAAGACTAGCGGGAGAGGGCAATGAGCAGTTCTTC.

This clone was seen ten or more times. The J gene is TRBJ2-1, the V gene TRBV5-4; D possibly matches TRBD1 or TRBD2 (5 bases each). Per the germline V gene, CDR1 is SGHNT and CDR2 is YYREEE (reference sequence). This CDR3 contains 16 residues. Trimming stripped 0 bases from V and 3 bases from J, with 13 bases between. The CDR3 DNA sequence: TGTGCCAGCAGCTTGGCCGGGACGAACGACTACAATGAGCAGTTCTTC. It encodes CASSLAGTNDYNEQFF.

This clone was observed at least ten times. The CDR3 spells CASSFGKETQYF. CDR3 DNA: TGTGCCAGCAGCTTCGGGAAAGAGACCCAGTACTTC. This chain connects TRBV11-2 to TRBJ2-5, with D perhaps matching TRBD2 (5 bases). V was clipped by 3 bases and J by 3 bases, with 5 bases between them. The germline gives CDR1 SGHAT, CDR2 FQNNGV. This CDR3 comprises 12 residues.

At least ten counts were recorded for this clone. The chain joins TRBV5-6 to TRBJ1-4; 10 bases agree with TRBD1. Germline assignment: CDR1 SGHDT and CDR2 YYEEEE. Trimming at V came to 4 bases and at J to 3 bases, leaving 6 bases not matched to a gene. The CDR3 is 16 amino acids. The CDR3 reads CASSLDRGYANEKLFF. The CDR3 bases are TGTGCCAGCAGCCTGGACAGGGGGTACGCTAATGAAAAACTGTTTTTT.

Comment on this clone: Because the CDR3 is missing its conserved closing phenylalanine or tryptophan, this is likely a read error. The chain joins TRBV5-1 to TRBJ2-7; either TRBD1 or TRBD2 may fit D (5 bases each). Trimming stripped 3 bases from V and 4 bases from J, with 20 bases between. The CDR3 sequence is 16 residues long. The germline CDR1 and CDR2 sequences are SGHRS and YFSETQ. The chain's CDR3 is CASSWTPGPGNYEQYL. The CDR3 DNA reads TGCGCCAGCAGCTGGACCCCGGGACCCGGGAATTACGAGCAGTACCTC.

The chain carries TRBV5-1 and TRBJ2-3; 11 bases fit TRBD2. CDR3 length equals 19 residues. CDR1 and CDR2 (germline): SGHRS, YFSETQ. The V and J ends lost 4 bases and 2 bases, in that order; junction bases with no gene match: 15. The CDR3 protein is CASSRGGVAGGLFTDTQYF. CDR3 nucleotides: TGCGCCAGCAGCCGAGGAGGGGTAGCGGGAGGGCTTTTCACAGATACGCAGTATTTT.

This clone was picked up many times. The chain couples TRBV27 to TRBJ1-4, with 8 bases matching TRBD1. V was pared by 5 bases and J by 3 bases, with 2 bases of the junction left unmatched. Germline V CDR1 and CDR2: MNHEY, SMNVEV (reference sequence). The CDR3 extends over 14 amino acids. The CDR3 loop reads CASSDRGANEKLFF. CDR3 in DNA: TGTGCCAGCAGTGACAGGGGAGCTAATGAAAAACTGTTTTTT. Using reference TRBV27 and TRBJ1-4 for the parts outside the CDR3, the full variable domain is EAQVTQNPRYLITVTGKKLTVTCSQNMNHEYMSWYRQDPGLGLRQIYYSMNVEVTDKGDVPEGYKVSRKEKRNFPLILESPSPNQTSLYFCASSDRGANEKLFFGSGTQLSVL.

This clone turned up a few times. The chain employs TRBV27 and TRBJ1-2; D is unclear. The germline V and J ends were trimmed by 8 bases and 5 bases, with 15 bases remaining between them. Per germline, CDR1 MNHEY and CDR2 SMNVEV (reference sequence). This CDR3 contains 13 residues. This chain's CDR3 is CASGSSLGYGYTF. The CDR3, as DNA: TGTGCCAGCGGCAGTTCTCTAGGGTATGGCTACACCTTC.

The table lists this clone with many counts. V is TRBV7-9 and J is TRBJ1-2; D remains unclear. V was shortened by 5 bases and J by 0 bases, with 13 bases between the two germline ends. The CDR3 totals 15 residues. Germline CDR1 is SEHNR and CDR2 is FQNEAQ (reference sequence). The CDR3 sequence: CASSPWEVPNYGYTF. The CDR3 coding sequence is TGTGCCAGCAGCCCCTGGGAGGTTCCTAACTATGGCTACACCTTC.

This clone was seen many times. The V and J genes are TRBV19 and TRBJ1-2; 9 bases match TRBD1. Germline values: CDR1 LNHDA, CDR2 SQIVND (reference sequence). With V trimmed by 5 bases and J by 6 bases, 16 bases remained unmatched. This CDR3 is built from 17 residues. CDR3: CASSLTVPQGAVDGYTF. CDR3 DNA sequence: TGTGCCAGTAGTTTAACCGTCCCACAGGGGGCAGTGGATGGCTACACCTTC.

Remarks on this clone: It may be a read error: a sequence one base away is much more abundant. The V gene is TRBV7-7, the J gene TRBJ2-5; D might be TRBD2 (6 bases). Germline V gene sequence: CDR1 SSHAT, CDR2 FNYEAQ (reference sequence). This CDR3 is built from 15 residues. The CDR3 loop is CASSLGGSAQETQYF. CDR3 bases: TGTGCTAGCAGCTTAGGAGGGTCCGCACAAGAGACCCAGTACTTC.